The sequence of this T cell receptor beta chain was determined in a study of T cell responses to AZD1222 COVID-19 vaccine. Study outcomes and limitations: The span of vaccine-associated CD4 TCRs extended across spike, with dominance at 160-218 and 743-854. Donor demographics were predominantly white British with a female majority; clonal diversity may be underestimated. No repertoire was sampled before or during the peak T cell response, only after it.

About this clone: Its antigen is undetermined.

Germline V gene data show CDR1 as SQVTM and CDR2 as ANQGSEA. V was clipped by 1 base and J by 3 bases; unmatched bases: 6. The CDR3 loop spans 15 amino acids. The repertoire was sequenced with immunoSEQ multiplex PCR; TCRdb's copy has only in-frame clones and lacks some. The sample carries about 110,000 clones, around 87% recorded once. The source is an adult in good health. The sample was peripheral blood, taken on day 0 of AZD1222 vaccination. The chain links TRBV29-1 to TRBJ2-7; 10 positions match TRBD1. The CDR3 loop reads CSVEVAGQGRYEQYF. CDR3 nucleotide sequence: TGCAGCGTTGAAGTTGCGGGACAGGGGCGCTACGAGCAGTACTTC.